This paragraph reports one TCR beta chain. What it binds is not known. The CDR3 sequence is 14 residues long. Germline values: CDR1 SGHTA, CDR2 FQGNSA. Between the trimmed V and J ends, which lost 6 bases and 0 bases, there was a span of 11 bases. These data are taken from a study of cytomegalovirus exposure and HLA in healthy donors. Findings and caveats of the study: In a later analysis, TCR association rates varied by HLA locus: DRB1 most, HLA-C fewest. Using the classifier, cytomegalovirus status was reportedly diagnosed with high specificity and sensitivity.

PCR primers comprised 60 Vbeta and 13 Jbeta primers. Measured with immunoSEQ multiplex PCR; TCRdb has only the in-frame clones, and not every one. Among about 120,000 clones listed, 70% to 80% were seen once. Sample: PBMCs. V gene TRBV7-2 combines with J gene TRBJ1-1; tentatively, D is TRBD1 (5 bases). The source of this sequence is a young woman in good health and CMV-seronegative. The CDR3 DNA follows: TGTGCCAGCAGGACAGACAACCTGAACACTGAAGCTTTCTTT. Protein sequence: CASRTDNLNTEAFF. Using reference TRBV7-2 and TRBJ1-1 for the parts outside the CDR3, the full variable domain is GAGVSQSPSNKVTEKGKDVELRCDPISGHTALYWYRQSLGQGLEFLIYFQGNSAPDKSGLPSDRFSAERTGGSVSTLTIQRTQQEDSAVYLCASRTDNLNTEAFFGQGTRLTVV.